This TCR beta chain was retrieved from a study of lymphopenia after photon versus proton radiotherapy. Study-wide points: Survival link was tested only in deceased patients; proton benefit remains a possibility.

This clone was detected only a few times. Its antigen is undetermined. The V gene end was trimmed by 4 bases and the J gene end by 7 bases; junction bases not matched to a gene: 10. The CDR3 consists of 15 residues. Looked up from germline, CDR1 is SGHKS and CDR2 is YYEKEE (reference sequence). The protocol was immunoSEQ multiplex PCR, while the TCRdb copy is restricted to in-frame clones and leaves out a portion. This sample has 25,000 to 30,000 clones; more than 75% occur once, and the top ten carry around 47%. Sequences were derived from peripheral blood, sampled from a patient treated with proton-based radiotherapy. The receptor was derived from a woman between 55 and 75 years old with cholangiocarcinoma. Some clones in this sample may be carry-over from other donors' samples. The chain couples TRBV5-5 to TRBJ1-4; TRBD1 matches 7 bases. DNA for the CDR3: TGTGCCAGCAGCCTAACTGAACAGGGGATTGAAAAACTGTTTTTT. It codes for CASSLTEQGIEKLFF.